These 11 T cell receptor beta chains share one sample of origin, sequenced in a study of cytomegalovirus exposure and HLA in healthy donors listed by TCRdb under 2017. Libraries were built with the immunoSEQ multiplex PCR assay. For the multiplex PCR, a mixture combining 60 forward primers for TCR Vbeta segments and 13 reverse primers for TCR Jbeta segments was used. TCRdb's version of the immuneACCESS table is confined to in-frame rearrangements and falls short of the full clone set. An unresolved V gene accounts for under half of the shortfall where checked; the remainder is of unknown origin. This sample's table contains about 170,000 clones. The biggest ten clones account for 0.7% to 1% of the sample. The specimen sequenced was PBMCs. These receptors all stem from a woman in her late teens or twenties in good health and CMV-seropositive.

Here the CDR3 DNA reads TGTGCCACTAGAGGGGGGGAAAACATTCAGTACTTC. It translates to CATRGGENIQYF. The V gene is TRBV19, the J gene TRBJ2-4; TRBD2 is a possible D gene (7 bases). Deletions cut 10 bases from V and 5 bases from J, with 12 bases between. Per the germline V gene, CDR1 is LNHDA and CDR2 is SQIVND (reference sequence). This CDR3 comprises 12 residues.

J is TRBJ1-4 and V is TRBV5-8; D is perhaps TRBD1 (6 bases). V lost 4 bases, J lost 7 bases, and 14 bases lay in between. Germline V gives CDR1 SGHTS, CDR2 YDEGEE. The length of the CDR3 is 14 residues. The CDR3 protein is CASSAQGKSEKLFF. For the CDR3, the DNA is TGTGCCAGCAGCGCCCAGGGGAAGAGTGAAAAACTGTTTTTT.

The chain links TRBV13 to TRBJ1-3; D gene ambiguous. CDR3 size: 15 residues. Per germline, CDR1 PRHDT and CDR2 FYEKMQ (reference sequence). Trimming removed 5 bases at V and 4 bases at J, with 15 bases between. The CDR3 sequence is CASSPRGRSGNTIYF. CDR3 in DNA: TGTGCCAGCAGCCCACGAGGGAGGTCCGGAAACACCATATATTTT.

The rearrangement links TRBV5-1 to TRBJ1-2, with D maybe TRBD1 (6 bases). The V end lost 4 bases, the J end lost 7 bases, and 17 bases lay between the germline ends. The germline V gene has CDR1 SGHRS and CDR2 YFSETQ. The CDR3 runs 14 residues. The CDR3 sequence: CASSLKMDSPGYTF. The CDR3 DNA follows: TGCGCCAGCAGCCTCAAGATGGACAGTCCTGGCTACACCTTC.

V and J are TRBV5-8 and TRBJ2-1; tentative D call: TRBD2 (5 bases). Germline CDR1 and CDR2: SGHTS and YDEGEE. This CDR3 is built from 14 residues. Trimming stripped 1 base from V and 7 bases from J, with 12 bases between. The CDR3 reads CASSLLARVNEQFF. For the CDR3, the DNA is TGTGCCAGCAGCTTGTTAGCGCGAGTGAATGAGCAGTTCTTC.

The chain recombines TRBV30 with TRBJ1-2; TRBD1 matches at 8 bases. This CDR3 has 15 amino acids. Germline V CDR1 and CDR2: GTSNPN, SVGIG (reference sequence). V shed 5 bases, J shed 4 bases, and the junction held 12 bases outside the gene matches. The CDR3 coding sequence is TGTGCCTGGGATCGGACAGGGTTGGAAGGCTATGGCTACACCTTC. This encodes CAWDRTGLEGYGYTF.

V gene TRBV4-2 combines with J gene TRBJ1-5, with 9 bases lining up with TRBD1. The germline V gene has CDR1 LGHNA and CDR2 YNFKEQ. CDR3 length equals 18 residues. The V segment lost 2 bases and the J segment 1 base; nucleotides outside the gene matches: 9. CDR3 in DNA: TGTGCCAGCAGCCAATCGGGACAGGGTTTTGACAGCAATCAGCCCCAGCATTTT. Protein sequence: CASSQSGQGFDSNQPQHF.

V usage is TRBV30 and J usage is TRBJ2-1; D is perhaps TRBD2 (5 bases). This CDR3 spans 11 amino acids. Germline values: CDR1 GTSNPN, CDR2 SVGIG (reference sequence). Trimming removed 3 bases at V and 10 bases at J, with 10 bases between. DNA for the CDR3: TGTGCCTGGAGGACCACGGGAGAGCAGTTCTTC. Protein sequence: CAWRTTGEQFF.

CDR3 sequence: CASSPGTGNNSPLHF. DNA of the CDR3: TGTGCCAGCAGCCCCGGGACAGGGAATAATTCACCCCTCCACTTT. The chain combines TRBV5-6 with TRBJ1-6, with 9 bases lining up with TRBD1. The ends lost 4 bases at V and 5 bases at J; junction bases unmatched: 4. Germline V gene sequence: CDR1 SGHDT, CDR2 YYEEEE. The CDR3 loop spans 15 amino acids.

The CDR3 bases are TGTGCCAGCAGTTCGATATTGACAGGGGAGTCACCCCTCCACTTT. Its protein is CASSSILTGESPLHF. The V and J genes are TRBV6-5 and TRBJ1-6, with TRBD1 identical over 8 bases. V was clipped by 4 bases and J by 10 bases; unmatched bases: 9. The CDR3 spans 15 residues. The germline gives CDR1 MNHEY, CDR2 SVGAGI.

This rearrangement joins TRBV6-5 to TRBJ2-1, with 7 bases that match TRBD2. Per the germline V gene, CDR1 is MNHEY and CDR2 is SVGAGI. The V and J ends lost 7 bases and 10 bases, in that order; junction bases with no gene match: 13. CDR3 length: 14 residues. DNA for the CDR3: TGTGCCAGCACGGGACGGGGGGAAGGAGGGGAGCAGTTCTTC. Protein product: CASTGRGEGGEQFF.